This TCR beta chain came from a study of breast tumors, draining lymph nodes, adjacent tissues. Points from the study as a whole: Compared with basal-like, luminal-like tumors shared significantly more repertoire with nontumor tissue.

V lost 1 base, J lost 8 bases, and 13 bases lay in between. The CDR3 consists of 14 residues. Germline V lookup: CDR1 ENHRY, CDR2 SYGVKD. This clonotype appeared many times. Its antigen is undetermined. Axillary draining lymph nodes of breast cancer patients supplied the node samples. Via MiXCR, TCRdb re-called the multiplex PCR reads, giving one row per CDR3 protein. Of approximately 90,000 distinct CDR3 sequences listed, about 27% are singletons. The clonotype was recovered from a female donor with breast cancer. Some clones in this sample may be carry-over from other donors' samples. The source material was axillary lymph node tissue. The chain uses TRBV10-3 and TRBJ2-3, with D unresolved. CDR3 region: CAISELQQRSTQYF. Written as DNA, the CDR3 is TGTGCCATCAGTGAGTTGCAGCAGCGAAGTACGCAGTATTTT.